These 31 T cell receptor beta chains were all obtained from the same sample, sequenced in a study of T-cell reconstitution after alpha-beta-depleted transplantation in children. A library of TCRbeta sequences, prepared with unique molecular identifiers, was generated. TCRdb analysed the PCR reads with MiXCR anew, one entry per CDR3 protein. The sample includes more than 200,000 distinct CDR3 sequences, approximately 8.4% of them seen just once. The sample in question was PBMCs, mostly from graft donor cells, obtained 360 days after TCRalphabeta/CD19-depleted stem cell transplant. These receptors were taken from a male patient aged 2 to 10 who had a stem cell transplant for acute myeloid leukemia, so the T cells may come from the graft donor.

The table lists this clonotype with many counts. The CDR3 DNA reads as TGTGCCATCACCCCGGGACAGGGGGGGGATACGCAGTATTTT. It specifies CAITPGQGGDTQYF. The V and J genes are TRBV10-3 and TRBJ2-3, with TRBD1 matching over 11 bases. The CDR3 consists of 14 residues. The germline CDR1 and CDR2 sequences are ENHRY and SYGVKD. J lost 6 bases, V lost 7 bases, and 6 bases had no gene match.

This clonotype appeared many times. The CDR3, as DNA: TGCGCCAGCAGCTTGGGTGGTAGCGGGATCACAGATACGCAGTATTTT. This encodes CASSLGGSGITDTQYF. J is TRBJ2-3 and V is TRBV5-1, with 8 bases matching TRBD2. In germline, CDR1 is SGHRS, CDR2 YFSETQ. This CDR3 spans 16 amino acids. With V trimmed by 0 bases and J by 2 bases, 5 bases remained unmatched.

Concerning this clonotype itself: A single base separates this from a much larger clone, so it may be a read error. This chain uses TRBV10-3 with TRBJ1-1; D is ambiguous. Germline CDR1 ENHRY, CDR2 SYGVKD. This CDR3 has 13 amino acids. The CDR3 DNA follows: TGTGCCATCAGCCCAAGGGAAGGCGCTGAAGGTTTCTTT. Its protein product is CAISPREGAEGFF.

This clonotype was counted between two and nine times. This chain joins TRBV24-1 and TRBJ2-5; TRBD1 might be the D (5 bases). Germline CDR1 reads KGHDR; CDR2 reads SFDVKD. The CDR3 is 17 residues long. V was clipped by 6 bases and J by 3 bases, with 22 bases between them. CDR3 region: CATSPGPGASWEETQYF. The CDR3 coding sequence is TGTGCCACCAGTCCCGGACCTGGGGCTAGTTGGGAAGAGACCCAGTACTTC.

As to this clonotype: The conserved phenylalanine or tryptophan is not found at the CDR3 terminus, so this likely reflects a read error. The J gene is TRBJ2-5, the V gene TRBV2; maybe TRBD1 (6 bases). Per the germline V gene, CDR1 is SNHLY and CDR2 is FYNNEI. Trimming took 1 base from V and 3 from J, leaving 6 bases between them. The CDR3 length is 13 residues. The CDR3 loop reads CASSEDREETQYS. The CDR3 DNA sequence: TGTGCCAGCAGTGAAGACAGGGAAGAGACCCAGTACTCC.

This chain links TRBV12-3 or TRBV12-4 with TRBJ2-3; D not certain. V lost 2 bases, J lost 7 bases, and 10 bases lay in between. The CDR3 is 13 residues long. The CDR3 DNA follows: TGTGCCAGCAGTTTATGGTTTCGGAATACGCAGTATTTT. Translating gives CASSLWFRNTQYF.

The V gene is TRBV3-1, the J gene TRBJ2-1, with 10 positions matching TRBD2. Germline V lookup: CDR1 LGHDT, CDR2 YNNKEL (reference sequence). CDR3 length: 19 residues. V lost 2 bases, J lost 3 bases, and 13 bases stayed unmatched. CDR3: CASSQLIGSGRSDYNEQFF. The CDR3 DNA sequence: TGTGCCAGCAGCCAATTGATTGGTAGCGGGAGGTCGGACTACAATGAGCAGTTCTTC.

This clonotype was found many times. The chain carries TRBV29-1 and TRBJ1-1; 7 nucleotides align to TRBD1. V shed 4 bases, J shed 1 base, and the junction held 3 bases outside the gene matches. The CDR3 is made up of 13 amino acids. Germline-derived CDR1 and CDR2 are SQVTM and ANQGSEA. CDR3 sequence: CSVGGGPNTEAFF. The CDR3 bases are TGCAGCGTTGGAGGGGGCCCGAACACTGAAGCTTTCTTT.

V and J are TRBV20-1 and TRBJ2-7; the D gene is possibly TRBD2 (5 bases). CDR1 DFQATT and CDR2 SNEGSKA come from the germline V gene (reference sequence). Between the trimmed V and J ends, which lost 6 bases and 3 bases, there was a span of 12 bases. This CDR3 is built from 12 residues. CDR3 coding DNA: TGCAGTGCCACGGGATGGGGCTACGAGCAGTACTTC. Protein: CSATGWGYEQYF.

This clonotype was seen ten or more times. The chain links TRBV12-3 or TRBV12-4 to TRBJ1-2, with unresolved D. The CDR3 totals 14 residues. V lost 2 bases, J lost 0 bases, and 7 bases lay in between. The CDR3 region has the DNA TGTGCCAGCAGTTTATATCCCCCTAACTATGGCTACACCTTC. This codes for CASSLYPPNYGYTF.

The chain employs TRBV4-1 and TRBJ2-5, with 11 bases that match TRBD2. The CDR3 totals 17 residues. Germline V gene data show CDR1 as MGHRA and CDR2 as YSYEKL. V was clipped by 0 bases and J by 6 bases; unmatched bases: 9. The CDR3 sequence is CASSQDLSGGAGKTQYF. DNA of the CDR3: TGCGCCAGCAGCCAAGATCTTAGCGGGGGGGCCGGAAAGACCCAGTACTTC.

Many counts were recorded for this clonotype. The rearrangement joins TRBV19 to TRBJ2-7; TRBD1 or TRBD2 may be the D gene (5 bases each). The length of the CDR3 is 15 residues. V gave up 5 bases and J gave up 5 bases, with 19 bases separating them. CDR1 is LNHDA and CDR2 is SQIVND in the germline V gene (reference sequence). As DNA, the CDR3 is TGTGCCAGTAGTCAACCGGGACGGGGAATTGACGAGCAGTACTTC. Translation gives CASSQPGRGIDEQYF. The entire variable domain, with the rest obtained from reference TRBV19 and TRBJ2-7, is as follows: DGGITQSPKYLFRKEGQNVTLSCEQNLNHDAMYWYRQDPGQGLRLIYYSQIVNDFQKGDIAEGYSVSREKKESFPLTVTSAQKNPTAFYLCASSQPGRGIDEQYFGPGTRLTVT.

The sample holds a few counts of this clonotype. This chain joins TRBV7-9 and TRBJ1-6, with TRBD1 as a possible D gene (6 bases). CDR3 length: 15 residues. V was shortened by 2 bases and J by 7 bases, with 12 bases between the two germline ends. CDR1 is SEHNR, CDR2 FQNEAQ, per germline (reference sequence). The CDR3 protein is CASSLQDSLNSPLHF. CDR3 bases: TGTGCCAGCAGCTTACAGGACAGCTTAAATTCACCCCTCCACTTT.

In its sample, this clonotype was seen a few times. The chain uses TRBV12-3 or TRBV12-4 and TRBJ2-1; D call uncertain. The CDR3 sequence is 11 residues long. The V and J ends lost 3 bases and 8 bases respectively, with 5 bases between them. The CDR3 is CASSFLHEQFF. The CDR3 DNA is TGTGCCAGCAGTTTTCTCCATGAGCAGTTCTTC.

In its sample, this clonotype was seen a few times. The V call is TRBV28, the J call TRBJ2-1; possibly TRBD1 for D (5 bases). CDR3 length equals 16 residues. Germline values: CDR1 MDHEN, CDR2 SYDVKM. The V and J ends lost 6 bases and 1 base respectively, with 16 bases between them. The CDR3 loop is CASSSAAGMSYNEQFF. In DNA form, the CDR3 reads TGTGCCAGCAGCAGTGCGGCAGGGATGTCCTACAATGAGCAGTTCTTC.

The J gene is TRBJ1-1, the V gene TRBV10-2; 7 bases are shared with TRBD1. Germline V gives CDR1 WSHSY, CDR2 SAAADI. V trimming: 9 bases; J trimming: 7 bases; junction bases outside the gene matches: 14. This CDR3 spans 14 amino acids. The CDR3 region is CASHMDRREFEAFF. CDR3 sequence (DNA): TGCGCCAGTCATATGGACAGGCGAGAATTTGAAGCTTTCTTT.

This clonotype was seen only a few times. This CDR3 is CASSSPTGANYGYTF. CDR3 DNA sequence: TGCGCCAGCAGCTCCCCGACGGGAGCTAACTATGGCTACACCTTC. V and J are TRBV5-1 and TRBJ1-2; D is ambiguous. The V gene lost 3 bases and the J gene lost 0 bases, with 12 bases spanning the gap. The CDR3 is 15 amino acids. Germline lookup yields CDR1 SGHRS and CDR2 YFSETQ.

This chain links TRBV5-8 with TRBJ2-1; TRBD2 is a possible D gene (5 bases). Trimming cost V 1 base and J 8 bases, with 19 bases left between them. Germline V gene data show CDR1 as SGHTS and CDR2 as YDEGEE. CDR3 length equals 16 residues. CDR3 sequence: CASSLSYGPPEDEQFF. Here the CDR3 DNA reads TGTGCCAGCAGCTTGTCTTACGGGCCTCCGGAGGATGAGCAGTTCTTC.

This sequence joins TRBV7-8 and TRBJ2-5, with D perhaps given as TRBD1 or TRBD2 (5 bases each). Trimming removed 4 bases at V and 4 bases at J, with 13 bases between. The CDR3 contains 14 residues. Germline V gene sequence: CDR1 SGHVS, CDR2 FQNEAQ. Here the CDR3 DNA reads TGTGCCAGCAGCTGGGACCCGGGCCCAGAGACCCAGTACTTC. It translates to CASSWDPGPETQYF.

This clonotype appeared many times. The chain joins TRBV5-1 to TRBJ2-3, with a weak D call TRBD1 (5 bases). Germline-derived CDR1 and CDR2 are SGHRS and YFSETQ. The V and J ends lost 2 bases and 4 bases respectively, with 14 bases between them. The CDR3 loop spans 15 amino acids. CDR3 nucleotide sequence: TGCGCCAGCAGCTTTGGGGCAGGAAGGGCAGATACGCAGTATTTT. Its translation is CASSFGAGRADTQYF.

The CDR3 sequence is CASSLDPQGLAGAEQYF. DNA of the CDR3: TGCGCCAGCAGCTTGGACCCCCAAGGACTAGCGGGAGCCGAGCAGTACTTC. The chain couples TRBV5-1 to TRBJ2-7; TRBD2 aligns across 13 bases. The CDR3 runs to 17 residues. In germline, CDR1 is SGHRS, CDR2 YFSETQ. The J segment lost 6 bases and the V segment lost 0 bases, leaving 9 bases of the junction unmatched.

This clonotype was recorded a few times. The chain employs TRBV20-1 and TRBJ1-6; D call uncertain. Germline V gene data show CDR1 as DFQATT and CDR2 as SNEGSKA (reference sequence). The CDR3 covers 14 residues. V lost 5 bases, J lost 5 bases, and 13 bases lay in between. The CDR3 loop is CSAEQDGNNSPLHF. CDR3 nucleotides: TGCAGTGCTGAACAAGACGGGAATAATTCACCCCTCCACTTT.

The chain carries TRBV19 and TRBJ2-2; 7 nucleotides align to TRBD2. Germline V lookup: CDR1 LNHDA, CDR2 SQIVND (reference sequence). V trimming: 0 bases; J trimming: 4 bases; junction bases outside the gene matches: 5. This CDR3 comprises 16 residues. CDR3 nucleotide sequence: TGTGCCAGTAGTATAGATCGGACGGGGGGCACCGGGGAGCTGTTTTTT. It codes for CASSIDRTGGTGELFF.

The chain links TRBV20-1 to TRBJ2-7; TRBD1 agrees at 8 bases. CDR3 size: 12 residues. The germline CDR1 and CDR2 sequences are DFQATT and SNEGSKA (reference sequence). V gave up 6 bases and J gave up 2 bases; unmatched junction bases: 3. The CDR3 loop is CSAKDRAYEQYF. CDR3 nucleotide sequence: TGCAGTGCAAAGGACAGGGCCTACGAGCAGTACTTC.

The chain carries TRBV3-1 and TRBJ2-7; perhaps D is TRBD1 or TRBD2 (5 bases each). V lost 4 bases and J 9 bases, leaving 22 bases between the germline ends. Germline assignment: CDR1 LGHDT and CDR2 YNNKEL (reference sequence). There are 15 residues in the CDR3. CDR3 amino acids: CASSPGTVSLTGQYV. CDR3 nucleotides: TGTGCCAGCAGCCCCGGGACCGTGAGCTTAACAGGGCAGTACGTC.

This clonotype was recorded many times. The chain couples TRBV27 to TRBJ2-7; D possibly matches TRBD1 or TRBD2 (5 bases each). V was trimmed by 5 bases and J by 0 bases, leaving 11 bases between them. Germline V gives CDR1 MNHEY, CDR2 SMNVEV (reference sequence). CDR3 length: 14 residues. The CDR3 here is CASSLGVNSYEQYF. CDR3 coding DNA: TGTGCCAGCAGTCTGGGGGTTAACTCCTACGAGCAGTACTTC.

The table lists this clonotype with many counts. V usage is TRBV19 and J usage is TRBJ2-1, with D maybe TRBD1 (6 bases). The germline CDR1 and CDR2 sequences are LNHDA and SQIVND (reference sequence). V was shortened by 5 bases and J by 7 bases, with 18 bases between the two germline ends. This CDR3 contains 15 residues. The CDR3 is CASSQKGVGGNEQFF. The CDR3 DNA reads TGTGCCAGTAGTCAAAAGGGGGTAGGAGGAAATGAGCAGTTCTTC. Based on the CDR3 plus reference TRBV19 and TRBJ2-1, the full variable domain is DGGITQSPKYLFRKEGQNVTLSCEQNLNHDAMYWYRQDPGQGLRLIYYSQIVNDFQKGDIAEGYSVSREKKESFPLTVTSAQKNPTAFYLCASSQKGVGGNEQFFGPGTRLTVL.

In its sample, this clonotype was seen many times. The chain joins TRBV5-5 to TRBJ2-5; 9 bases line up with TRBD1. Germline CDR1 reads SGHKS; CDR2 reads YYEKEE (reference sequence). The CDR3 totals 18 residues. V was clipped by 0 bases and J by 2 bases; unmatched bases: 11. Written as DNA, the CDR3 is TGTGCCAGCAGCTTGGGACTACGGGACAGGGACTTTCAAGAGACCCAGTACTTC. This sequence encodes CASSLGLRDRDFQETQYF.

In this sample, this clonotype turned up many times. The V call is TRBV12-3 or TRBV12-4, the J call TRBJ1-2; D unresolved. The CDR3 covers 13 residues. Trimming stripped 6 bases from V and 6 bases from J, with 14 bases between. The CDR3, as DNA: TGTGCCAGCAGCTCCGACACCTTTGATGGCTACACCTTC. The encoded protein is CASSSDTFDGYTF.

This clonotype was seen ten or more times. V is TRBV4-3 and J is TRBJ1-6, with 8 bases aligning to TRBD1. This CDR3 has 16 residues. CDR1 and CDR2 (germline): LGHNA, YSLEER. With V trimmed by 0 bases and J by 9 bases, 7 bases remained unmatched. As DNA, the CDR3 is TGCGCCAGCAGCCAAGATAGGACAGGGAAGGGTTCACCCCTCCACTTT. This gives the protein CASSQDRTGKGSPLHF.

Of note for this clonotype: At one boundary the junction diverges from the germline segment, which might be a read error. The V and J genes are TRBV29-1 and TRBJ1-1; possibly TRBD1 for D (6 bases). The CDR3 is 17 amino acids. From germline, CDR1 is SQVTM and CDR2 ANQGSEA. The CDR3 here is CSARLLFSRGRNPEAFF. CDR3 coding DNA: TGCAGCGCCCGCCTTCTATTCTCCAGGGGCCGGAACCCTGAAGCTTTCTTT.